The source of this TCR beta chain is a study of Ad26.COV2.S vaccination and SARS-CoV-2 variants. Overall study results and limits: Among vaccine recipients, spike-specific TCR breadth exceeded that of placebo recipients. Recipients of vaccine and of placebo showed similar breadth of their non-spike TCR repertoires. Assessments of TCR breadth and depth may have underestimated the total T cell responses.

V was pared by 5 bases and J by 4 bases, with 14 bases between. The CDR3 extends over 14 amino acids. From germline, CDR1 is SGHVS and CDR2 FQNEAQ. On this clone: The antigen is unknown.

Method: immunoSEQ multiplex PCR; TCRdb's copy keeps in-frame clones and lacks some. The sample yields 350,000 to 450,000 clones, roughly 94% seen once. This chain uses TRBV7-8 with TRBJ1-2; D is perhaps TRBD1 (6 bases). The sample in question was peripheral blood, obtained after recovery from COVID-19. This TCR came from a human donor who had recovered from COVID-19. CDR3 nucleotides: TGTGCCAGCAGCCAAAACAGGGAAAGCTATGGCTACACCTTC. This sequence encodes CASSQNRESYGYTF.